The entry below describes one TCR beta chain. Its antigen is unknown. Autoimmune disease history or systemic immunosuppression barred patients. This record belongs to a study of OX40 agonist ivuxolimab in advanced cancers. Study in general: Each dose-escalation patient presented with hepatocellular carcinoma, melanoma, renal cell or head and neck cancer.

Assay: immunoSEQ multiplex PCR; the TCRdb copy retains only in-frame clones and omits some. The sample carries more than 80,000 clones, about 90% recorded once. The germline CDR1 and CDR2 sequences are LNHDA and SQIVND (reference sequence). V lost 1 base and J 8 bases, leaving 20 bases between the germline ends. CDR3 length: 16 residues. Study-level findings and limits: CD8+ T cells (on average) carried more expanded clones than CD4+ T cells.

Sequenced material: CD4+ or CD8+ T cells sorted from blood, taken in a trial of the OX40 agonist ivuxolimab. The V call is TRBV19, the J call TRBJ1-2, with D tentatively TRBD1 (6 bases). The TCR sequence derives from an adult with an advanced solid tumor such as melanoma, head and neck, liver or kidney cancer. The CDR3 region is CASSIGTGKGEGGYTF. CDR3 in DNA: TGTGCCAGTAGTATAGGTACAGGGAAGGGAGAAGGCGGCTACACCTTC.